This entry describes one TCR beta chain. Its recognized antigen is unknown. One base away there is no much larger clone; base qualities are not given. Library generation was performed with 5' RACE. Sequencing used an Illumina HiSeq 2500. The second PCR ran for about 7 to 11 cycles and used a J-beta primer mix along with a sample-barcoded 5' primer. A template-switch 5' adaptor carrying 12 random nucleotides introduced a unique molecular identifier onto each TCR beta cDNA molecule. Each sample yielded at least 3 million CDR3-containing paired-end reads. First-strand cDNA was synthesized from all RNA with the Mint cDNA synthesis kit, primed by a TRBC-specific oligonucleotide. Following uracil-DNA glycosylase treatment, a first 18-cycle PCR with universal primers M1SS and BC2_uni_R was performed on all cDNA. As for the original processing: Normalization of each sample was performed by random selection of 1 million high-quality reads, each carrying a distinct molecular identifier. Instead of being binned into consensus sequences, reads that shared molecular identifiers were thrown out. MiTCR, with a Q25 quality threshold and the strictest error-elimination algorithm, was used for CDR3 identification, clonotype clustering and error correction. A nonparametric unseen species model using Euler transformation provided a lower-bound estimate of total TCR beta diversity. The public reads were reprocessed in TCRdb via fastp at Q25 and MiXCR, keeping in-frame beta chains. Rows with one shared CDR3 protein collapse into an entry with the most common genes and DNA. The V and J calls were determined by TCRdb, not by the authors. The sample contains about 1.6 million distinct CDR3 sequences, roughly 32% of them found a single time. The ten largest make up over 9% of the sample.

The sample belongs to a study of blood T cells in healthy people across ages (dated by TCRdb to between 2014 and 2016). Concerning the study at large: In model experiments, template switching captured about one uniquely barcoded TCR beta cDNA molecule for every two T cells. Using the same blood draw, the study looked at two additional independent replicas of 1 million unique cDNA reads for two donors, one aged 18 to 29 and the other aged 80 or older. The donors were divided into four age groups: young (average approximately 16 years), middle-aged (under 40), aged (approximately 64) and long-lived (approximately 74). Age-related changes in TCR beta repertoire diversity were measured in the study by deep sequencing normalized with unique cDNA molecular identifiers. Donors of different ages were randomly distributed across sequencing lanes to avoid experimental bias.

A distance of 11 bases separates the germline ends of V and J, which lose 5 bases and 4 bases respectively. Measured from the cysteine to the phenylalanine, the CDR3 is 13 residues long. Only CDR3 DNA is held: 39 bases, read in frame from base 1. The donors were roughly 39 Caucasian individuals from Russia, aged roughly 6 to 90 years, who were systemically healthy. Each donor gave 9.5 to 10 milliliters of peripheral blood, drawn into EDTA-treated Vacutainer tubes. Ficoll-Paque density-gradient centrifugation was used to isolate PBMCs, with at least 6 million obtained per sample. Trizol reagent was used to extract total RNA from the PBMCs, yielding at least 5.5 micrograms per sample. For every donor, an aliquot of PBMCs went through flow cytometry to measure the percentages of naive CD45RAhigh/CD27high T cells. What the work shows at the level of the full study, not this receptor alone: Observed TCR beta diversity per million T cells fell roughly linearly with age, and a significant reduction was already apparent by age around 40. Because donor CMV infection status was unknown, age-related changes in expanded clonotypes were potentially confounded. A strong correlation was found between observed TCR beta diversity and the percentage of naive T cells measured by flow cytometry. Estimates of total diversity based on one million sequenced T cells were considered lower bounds and underestimates. Because profiling used bulk unsorted PBMCs, naive and antigen-experienced compartments could not be compared conclusively. Compared with the aged group, more naive CD4+ T cells, fewer expanded clones and increased TCR diversity were shown by the long-lived group, suggesting age selection.

The sequenced material came from blood. The receptor comes from a woman aged 25 to 45 in good health. Rearrangement joined TRBV12-3 or TRBV12-4 to TRBJ1-2, with an unclear D gene assignment. The CDR3 amino acid sequence is: CASSRPAGYGYTF. Read as DNA, the sequence is TGTGCCAGCAGTCGCCCCGCCGGCTATGGCTACACCTTC.